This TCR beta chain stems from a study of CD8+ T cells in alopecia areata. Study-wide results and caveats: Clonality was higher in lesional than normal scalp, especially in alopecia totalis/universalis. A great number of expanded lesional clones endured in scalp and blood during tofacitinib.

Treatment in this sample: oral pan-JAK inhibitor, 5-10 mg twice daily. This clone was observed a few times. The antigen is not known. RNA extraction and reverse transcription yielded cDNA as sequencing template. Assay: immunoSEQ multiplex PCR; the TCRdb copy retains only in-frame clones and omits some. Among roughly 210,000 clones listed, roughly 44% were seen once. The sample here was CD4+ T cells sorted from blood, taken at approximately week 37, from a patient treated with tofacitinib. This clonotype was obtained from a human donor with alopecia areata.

In DNA form, the CDR3 reads TGCAGCGTTGCTACTCTGAACACTGAAGCTTTCTTT. Translated: CSVATLNTEAFF. This chain links TRBV29-1 with TRBJ1-1; unclear D gene. V lost 4 bases and J 0 bases, leaving 6 bases between the germline ends. This CDR3 is 12 amino acids long. Germline V lookup: CDR1 SQVTM, CDR2 ANQGSEA.